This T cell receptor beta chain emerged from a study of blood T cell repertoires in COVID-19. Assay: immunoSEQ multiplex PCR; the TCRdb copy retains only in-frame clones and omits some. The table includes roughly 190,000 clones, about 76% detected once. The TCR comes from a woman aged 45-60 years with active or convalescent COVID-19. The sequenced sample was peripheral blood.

CDR3 nucleotides: TGTGCCAGCAGTTTATCGAGAGTAAGCGATGAAAAACTGTTTTTT. Translation gives CASSLSRVSDEKLFF. This chain connects TRBV27 to TRBJ1-4; no reliable D call. The CDR3 sequence is 15 residues long. Germline values: CDR1 MNHEY, CDR2 SMNVEV (reference sequence). The V end was cut by 0 bases, the J end by 6 bases, with 11 bases between. The full variable domain, rest sourced from reference TRBV27 and TRBJ1-4, is EAQVTQNPRYLITVTGKKLTVTCSQNMNHEYMSWYRQDPGLGLRQIYYSMNVEVTDKGDVPEGYKVSRKEKRNFPLILESPSPNQTSLYFCASSLSRVSDEKLFFGSGTQLSVL.